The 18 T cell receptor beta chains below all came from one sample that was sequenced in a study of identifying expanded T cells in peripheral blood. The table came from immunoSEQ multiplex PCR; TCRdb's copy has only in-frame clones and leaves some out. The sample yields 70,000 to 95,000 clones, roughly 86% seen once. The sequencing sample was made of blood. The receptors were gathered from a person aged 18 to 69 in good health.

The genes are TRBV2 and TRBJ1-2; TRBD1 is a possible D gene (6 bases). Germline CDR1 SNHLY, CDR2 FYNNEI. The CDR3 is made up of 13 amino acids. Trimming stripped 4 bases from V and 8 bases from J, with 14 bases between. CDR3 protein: CASSGVRGLGYTF. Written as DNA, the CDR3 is TGTGCCAGCAGTGGAGTCAGGGGTTTGGGCTACACCTTC.

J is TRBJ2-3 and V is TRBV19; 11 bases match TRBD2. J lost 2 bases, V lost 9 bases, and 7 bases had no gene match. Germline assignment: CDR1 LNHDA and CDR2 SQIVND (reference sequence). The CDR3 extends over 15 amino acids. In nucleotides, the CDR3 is TGTGCCAGCTCATTAGCGGGGGGGTTCACAGATACGCAGTATTTT. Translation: CASSLAGGFTDTQYF.

The CDR3 protein is CASSQVADRRAFF. CDR3 nucleotides: TGTGCCAGCAGCCAAGTGGCTGACCGGCGGGCTTTCTTT. The chain employs TRBV5-4 and TRBJ1-1, with D unresolved. This CDR3 contains 13 residues. Germline V gives CDR1 SGHNT, CDR2 YYREEE (reference sequence). Trimming took off 4 bases at V and 11 bases at J, with 18 bases between the two ends.

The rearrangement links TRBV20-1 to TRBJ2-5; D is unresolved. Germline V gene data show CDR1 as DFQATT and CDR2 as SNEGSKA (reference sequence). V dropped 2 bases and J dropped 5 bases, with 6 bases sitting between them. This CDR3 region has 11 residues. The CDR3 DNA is TGCAGTGCTAGACCTGGGGAGACCCAGTACTTC. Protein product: CSARPGETQYF.

The CDR3 loop is CASSTASGTGIVGETQYF. CDR3 nucleotides: TGTGCCAGCAGCACCGCCTCCGGGACAGGGATCGTGGGGGAGACCCAGTACTTC. This rearrangement joins TRBV9 to TRBJ2-5; 9 bases line up with TRBD1. This CDR3 has 18 amino acids. The ends lost 4 bases at V and 5 bases at J; junction bases unmatched: 18. Germline CDR1 SGDLS, CDR2 YYNGEE.

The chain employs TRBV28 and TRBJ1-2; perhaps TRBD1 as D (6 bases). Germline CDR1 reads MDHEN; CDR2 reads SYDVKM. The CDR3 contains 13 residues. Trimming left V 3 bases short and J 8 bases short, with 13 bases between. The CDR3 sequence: CASSLYGTSGYTF. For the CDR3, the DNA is TGTGCCAGCAGTTTGTACGGGACATCAGGCTACACCTTC.

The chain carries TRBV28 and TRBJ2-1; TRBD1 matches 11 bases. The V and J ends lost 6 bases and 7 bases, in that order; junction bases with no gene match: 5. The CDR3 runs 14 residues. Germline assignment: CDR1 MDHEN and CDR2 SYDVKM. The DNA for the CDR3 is TGTGCCAGCAGAGCCGGGACAGGGGGGAATGAGCAGTTCTTC. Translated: CASRAGTGGNEQFF.

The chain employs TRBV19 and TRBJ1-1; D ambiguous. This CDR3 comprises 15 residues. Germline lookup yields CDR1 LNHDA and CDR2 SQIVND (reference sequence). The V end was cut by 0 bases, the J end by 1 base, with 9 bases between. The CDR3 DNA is TGTGCCAGTAGTATAGATCGGGGTAGGAACACTGAAGCTTTCTTT. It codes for CASSIDRGRNTEAFF.

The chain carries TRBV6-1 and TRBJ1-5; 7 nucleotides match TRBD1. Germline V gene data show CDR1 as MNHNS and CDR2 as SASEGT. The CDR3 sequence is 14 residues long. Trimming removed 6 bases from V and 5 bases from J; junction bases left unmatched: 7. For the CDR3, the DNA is TGTGCCAGCAGACGGACAGGATTGGATCAGCCCCAGCATTTT. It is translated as CASRRTGLDQPQHF.

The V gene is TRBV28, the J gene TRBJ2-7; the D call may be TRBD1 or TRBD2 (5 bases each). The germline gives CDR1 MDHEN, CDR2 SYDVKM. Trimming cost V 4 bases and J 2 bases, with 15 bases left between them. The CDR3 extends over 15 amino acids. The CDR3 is CASSSGGTDPYEQYF. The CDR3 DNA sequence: TGTGCCAGCAGTTCGGGTGGGACGGACCCCTACGAGCAGTACTTC.

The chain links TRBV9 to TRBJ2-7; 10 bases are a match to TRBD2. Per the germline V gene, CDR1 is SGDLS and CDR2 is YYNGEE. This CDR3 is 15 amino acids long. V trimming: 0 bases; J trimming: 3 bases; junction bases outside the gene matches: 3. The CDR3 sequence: CASSVGLAGVYEQYF. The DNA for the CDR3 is TGTGCCAGCAGCGTAGGGCTAGCGGGAGTCTACGAGCAGTACTTC.

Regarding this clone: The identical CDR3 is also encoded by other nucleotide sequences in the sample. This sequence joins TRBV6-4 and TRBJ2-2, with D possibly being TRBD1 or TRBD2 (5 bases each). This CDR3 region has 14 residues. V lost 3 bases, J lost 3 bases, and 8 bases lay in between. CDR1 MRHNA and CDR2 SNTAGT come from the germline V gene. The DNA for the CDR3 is TGTGCCAGCAGTGAACGAGGGGACACCGGGGAGCTGTTTTTT. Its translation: CASSERGDTGELFF.

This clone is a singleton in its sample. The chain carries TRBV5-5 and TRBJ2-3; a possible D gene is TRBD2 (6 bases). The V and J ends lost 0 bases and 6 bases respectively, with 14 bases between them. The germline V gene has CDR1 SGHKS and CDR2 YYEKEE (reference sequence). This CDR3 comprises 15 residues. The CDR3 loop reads CASSLVGGLPDTQYF. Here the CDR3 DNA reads TGTGCCAGCAGCTTGGTGGGGGGACTCCCCGATACGCAGTATTTT.

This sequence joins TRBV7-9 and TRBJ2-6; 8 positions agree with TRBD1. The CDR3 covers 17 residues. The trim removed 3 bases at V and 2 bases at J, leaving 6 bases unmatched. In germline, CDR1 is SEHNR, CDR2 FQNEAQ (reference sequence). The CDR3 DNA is TGTGCCAGCAGCTTGGACAGGGCCTACACTGGGGCCAACGTCCTGACTTTC. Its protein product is CASSLDRAYTGANVLTF.

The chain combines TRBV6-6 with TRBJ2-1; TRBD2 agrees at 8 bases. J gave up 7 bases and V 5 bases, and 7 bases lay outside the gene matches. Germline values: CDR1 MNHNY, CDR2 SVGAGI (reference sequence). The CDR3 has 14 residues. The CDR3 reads CASSGGLARNEQFF. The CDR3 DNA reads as TGTGCCAGCAGTGGAGGACTAGCCAGGAATGAGCAGTTCTTC.

CDR3 sequence reads: CASSRASGYEQYF. The CDR3 DNA follows: TGCGCCAGCAGCAGGGCTAGCGGCTACGAGCAGTACTTC. The V gene is TRBV4-3, the J gene TRBJ2-7; TRBD2 matches 7 bases. Germline CDR1 reads LGHNA; CDR2 reads YSLEER. The ends lost 5 bases at V and 3 bases at J; junction bases unmatched: 4. CDR3 length: 13 amino acids.

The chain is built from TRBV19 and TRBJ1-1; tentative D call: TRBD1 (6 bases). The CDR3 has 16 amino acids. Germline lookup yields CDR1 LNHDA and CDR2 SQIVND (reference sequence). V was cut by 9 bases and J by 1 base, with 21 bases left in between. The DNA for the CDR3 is TGTGCCAGCAAAAAAGGAGAACAGGGACCGAACACTGAAGCTTTCTTT. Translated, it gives CASKKGEQGPNTEAFF.

CDR3 sequence: CASTDRGREKLFF. The DNA of the CDR3 is TGTGCCAGTACCGACAGGGGGCGCGAAAAACTGTTTTTT. The V gene is TRBV19, the J gene TRBJ1-4, with 10 bases identical to TRBD1. This CDR3 has 13 residues. Looked up from germline, CDR1 is LNHDA and CDR2 is SQIVND (reference sequence). V lost 7 bases, J lost 8 bases, and 4 bases stayed unmatched.